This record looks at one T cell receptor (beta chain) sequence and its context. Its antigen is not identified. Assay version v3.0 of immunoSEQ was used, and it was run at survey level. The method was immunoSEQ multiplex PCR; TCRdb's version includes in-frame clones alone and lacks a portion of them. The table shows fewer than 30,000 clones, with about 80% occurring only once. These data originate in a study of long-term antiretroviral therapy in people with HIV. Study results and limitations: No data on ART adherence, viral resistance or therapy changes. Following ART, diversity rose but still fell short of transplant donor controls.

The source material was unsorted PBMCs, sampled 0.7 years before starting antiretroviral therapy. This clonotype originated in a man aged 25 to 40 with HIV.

CDR3 sequence: CASSKPDSSYEQYF. DNA for the CDR3: TGTGCCAGCAGCAAACCGGACAGCTCCTACGAGCAGTACTTC. The V and J genes are TRBV27 and TRBJ2-7, with D possibly matching TRBD1 (6 bases). CDR3 length: 14 amino acids. Germline loops: CDR1 MNHEY, CDR2 SMNVEV (reference sequence). V was cut by 6 bases and J by 0 bases, with 12 bases left in between.